The 21 T cell receptor beta chains reported below all come from one sample, sequenced in a study of T-cell reconstitution after alpha-beta-depleted transplantation in children (dated by TCRdb to about 2016). Receptor amplification or capture employed PCR. Reads for this sample came from an Illumina HiSeq 2500. Molecular barcoding was employed in the preparation of TCR libraries, with unique molecular identifiers being used to normalize TCRbeta repertoire quantification. TCRdb reprocessed the public reads (quality trimming at Q25 with fastp, clone calling with MiXCR) and kept in-frame beta chains. Each entry is one CDR3 protein sequence, shown with its most common DNA and genes. The sample yields around 400,000 distinct CDR3 sequences; approximately 11% were counted once. The ten largest clones capture 5% to 6.5% of the sample. The sequencing here drew on PBMCs from the stem cell graft donor, taken from the stem cell graft. The receptors were sampled from a human donor who donated a stem cell graft to a child with acute myeloid leukemia.

The CDR3 nucleotides are TGTGCCAGCAGTTACTCGATCCACTATAGCAATCAGCCCCAGCATTTT. This codes for CASSYSIHYSNQPQHF. The rearrangement links TRBV6-5 to TRBJ1-5; D gene unclear. Germline CDR1 and CDR2: MNHEY and SVGAGI. CDR3 length: 16 amino acids. Trimming took 0 bases from V and 0 from J, leaving 9 bases between them.

This clonotype came up many times. CDR3 DNA: TGCAGCGTCGCTACAGGGGCGGCCTACGAGCAGTACTTC. Its translation is CSVATGAAYEQYF. V gene TRBV29-1 combines with J gene TRBJ2-7; 7 bases map to TRBD1. V shed 6 bases, J shed 2 bases, and the junction held 7 bases outside the gene matches. CDR1 is SQVTM and CDR2 is ANQGSEA in the germline V gene. The CDR3 runs to 13 residues.

The chain joins TRBV20-1 to TRBJ2-7; D perhaps matches TRBD1 (6 bases). The CDR3 length is 14 residues. Germline V gives CDR1 DFQATT, CDR2 SNEGSKA (reference sequence). The V and J ends lost 4 bases and 5 bases respectively, with 18 bases between them. This CDR3 reads CSAKNRVALNEQYF. As DNA, the CDR3 is TGCAGTGCTAAGAACAGGGTGGCCCTTAACGAGCAGTACTTC.

The V and J genes are TRBV5-1 and TRBJ2-3, with no clear D. Germline assignment: CDR1 SGHRS and CDR2 YFSETQ. This CDR3 has 15 residues. The V end was cut by 4 bases, the J end by 4 bases, with 16 bases between. The CDR3 reads CASSPTERASDTQYF. The CDR3 DNA sequence: TGCGCCAGCAGCCCAACCGAAAGGGCCTCAGATACGCAGTATTTT.

This clonotype was picked up many times. V is TRBV5-1 and J is TRBJ2-1, with a possible D match to TRBD2 (6 bases). Trimming removed 4 bases at V and 10 bases at J, with 27 bases between. Germline values: CDR1 SGHRS, CDR2 YFSETQ. The CDR3 extends over 17 amino acids. The CDR3, as DNA: TGCGCCAGCAGCCCGGGTGGGGGGTCGGAATGGCTGCGCGAGCAGTTCTTC. It is translated as CASSPGGGSEWLREQFF.

In this sample, this clonotype turned up many times. V gene TRBV29-1 combines with J gene TRBJ2-5; TRBD2 might be the D (6 bases). Germline lookup yields CDR1 SQVTM and CDR2 ANQGSEA. This CDR3 region has 14 residues. V dropped 4 bases and J dropped 4 bases, with 16 bases sitting between them. In DNA, the CDR3 is TGCAGCGTTGTAAAACGGGGGTTGCGAGAGACCCAGTACTTC. This translates into CSVVKRGLRETQYF.

This clonotype came up a few times. This chain links TRBV19 with TRBJ2-7; 8 bases map to TRBD1. The CDR3 is 13 residues long. From germline, CDR1 is LNHDA and CDR2 SQIVND (reference sequence). V shed 3 bases and J 3 bases; nucleotides not matched to a gene: 1. Here the CDR3 DNA reads TGTGCCAGTAGTATCGACAGGGGCTACGAGCAGTACTTC. The encoded protein is CASSIDRGYEQYF.

This clonotype showed up just a few times. The rearrangement links TRBV20-1 to TRBJ1-1; D remains unclear. The CDR3 is 11 residues long. The germline V gene encodes CDR1 DFQATT and CDR2 SNEGSKA (reference sequence). The CDR3 coding sequence is TGCAGCGGGAGGGTGAACACTGAAGCTTTCTTT. It encodes CSGRVNTEAFF.

This clonotype was seen more than once but under ten times. The chain recombines TRBV6-1 with TRBJ1-5; 7 nucleotides match TRBD1. The CDR3 length is 19 residues. J lost 0 bases, V lost 2 bases, and 13 bases had no gene match. The germline V gene encodes CDR1 MNHNS and CDR2 SASEGT. CDR3 loop: CASSELRGRGGYSNQPQHF. Here the CDR3 DNA reads TGTGCCAGCAGTGAATTACGGGGCCGAGGGGGCTATAGCAATCAGCCCCAGCATTTT.

This clonotype was observed a few times. The rearrangement links TRBV5-1 to TRBJ1-1, with 8 bases that match TRBD1. Germline V CDR1 and CDR2: SGHRS, YFSETQ. The CDR3 loop spans 15 amino acids. V was clipped by 2 bases and J by 1 base; unmatched bases: 4. The CDR3 DNA follows: TGCGCCAGCAGCTTCCTAGACAGGGGGAACACTGAAGCTTTCTTT. Protein sequence: CASSFLDRGNTEAFF.

The chain recombines TRBV2 with TRBJ2-5; D is undetermined. V dropped 5 bases and J dropped 0 bases, with 4 bases sitting between them. Germline-derived CDR1 and CDR2 are SNHLY and FYNNEI. CDR3 length: 12 amino acids. This chain's CDR3 is CASSWDQETQYF. The CDR3 nucleotides read TGTGCCAGCAGTTGGGACCAAGAGACCCAGTACTTC.

This clonotype was counted between two and nine times. The V and J genes are TRBV7-2 and TRBJ2-2, with TRBD2 matching 8 bases. V trimming: 8 bases; J trimming: 1 base; junction bases outside the gene matches: 6. CDR1 is SGHTA, CDR2 FQGNSA, per germline. The CDR3 contains 15 residues. The CDR3 coding sequence is TGTGCCAGCTTAGAGAGCGGGAGGAACACCGGGGAGCTGTTTTTT. It yields the protein CASLESGRNTGELFF.

With regard to this clonotype: A much larger clone differs by one base, so this may be a read error. The genes are TRBV5-5 and TRBJ2-2; 7 nucleotides agree with TRBD1. Germline CDR1 is SGHKS and CDR2 is YYEKEE (reference sequence). The CDR3 is 14 residues long. The trim removed 4 bases at V and 6 bases at J, leaving 6 bases unmatched. The chain's CDR3 is CASSTGQSSGELFF. For the CDR3, the DNA is TGTGCCAGCAGCACGGGACAGAGCTCCGGGGAGCTGTTTTTT.

The sample holds a few counts of this clonotype. The V call is TRBV27, the J call TRBJ2-2; D remains unclear. The CDR3 spans 15 residues. Germline V gene data show CDR1 as MNHEY and CDR2 as SMNVEV (reference sequence). Trimming removed 8 bases from V and 0 bases from J, with 13 bases in between. The CDR3 DNA follows: TGTGCCAGCCAGGCTTCTCTGGCGAACACCGGGGAGCTGTTTTTT. It is translated as CASQASLANTGELFF.

This clonotype appeared a few times. The genes are TRBV29-1 and TRBJ1-1, with D uncertain. Germline V gene data show CDR1 as SQVTM and CDR2 as ANQGSEA. This CDR3 region has 10 residues. The V gene lost 3 bases and the J gene lost 1 base, with 0 bases spanning the gap. CDR3 region: CSVENTEAFF. DNA of the CDR3: TGCAGCGTTGAGAACACTGAAGCTTTCTTT.

The chain recombines TRBV20-1 with TRBJ1-6, with D unclear. From germline, CDR1 is DFQATT and CDR2 SNEGSKA (reference sequence). The CDR3 runs to 13 residues. Deletions cut 1 base from V and 5 bases from J, with 6 bases between. The CDR3 sequence: CSARVSNNSPLHF. The CDR3 coding sequence is TGCAGTGCTAGAGTCAGCAATAATTCACCCCTCCACTTT.

The gene calls are TRBV20-1 and TRBJ1-1; D might be TRBD1 (5 bases). Germline CDR1 is DFQATT and CDR2 is SNEGSKA (reference sequence). The V gene lost 0 bases and the J gene lost 1 base, with 12 bases spanning the gap. The CDR3 spans 15 residues. The CDR3 region has the DNA TGCAGTGCTAGAGATTCCCGAAGGGGGAACACTGAAGCTTTCTTT. It yields the protein CSARDSRRGNTEAFF.

This clonotype was seen more than once but under ten times. The chain joins TRBV20-1 to TRBJ2-1, with D possibly TRBD2 on 6 matching bases. This CDR3 has 13 amino acids. Germline V gene sequence: CDR1 DFQATT, CDR2 SNEGSKA (reference sequence). V gave up 6 bases and J gave up 6 bases, with 15 bases separating them. CDR3: CSAPVGGFNEQFF. CDR3 bases: TGCAGTGCACCCGTTGGGGGGTTCAATGAGCAGTTCTTC.

J is TRBJ2-5 and V is TRBV29-1, with 13 bases aligning to TRBD2. Per the germline V gene, CDR1 is SQVTM and CDR2 is ANQGSEA. The CDR3 length is 16 residues. With V trimmed by 4 bases and J by 5 bases, 10 bases remained unmatched. The CDR3 loop reads CSVGAGTSGMGETQYF. The DNA for the CDR3 is TGCAGCGTTGGGGCCGGGACTAGCGGGATGGGTGAGACCCAGTACTTC.

The chain uses TRBV2 and TRBJ2-7; D unresolved. The CDR3 is 15 amino acids. The germline V gene has CDR1 SNHLY and CDR2 FYNNEI. Between the trimmed V and J ends, which lost 3 bases and 1 base, there was a span of 13 bases. Written as DNA, the CDR3 is TGTGCCAGCAGTGACCAGGTTTCTTTGTCCTACGAGCAGTACTTC. It encodes CASSDQVSLSYEQYF.

This clonotype was seen ten or more times. The V gene is TRBV12-3 or TRBV12-4, the J gene TRBJ2-7, with a weak D call TRBD2 (5 bases). CDR3 length equals 14 residues. V lost 2 bases and J lost 2, with 10 bases in between. This CDR3 reads CASSLSGYTYEQYF. DNA for the CDR3: TGTGCCAGCAGTTTATCGGGGTATACCTACGAGCAGTACTTC.